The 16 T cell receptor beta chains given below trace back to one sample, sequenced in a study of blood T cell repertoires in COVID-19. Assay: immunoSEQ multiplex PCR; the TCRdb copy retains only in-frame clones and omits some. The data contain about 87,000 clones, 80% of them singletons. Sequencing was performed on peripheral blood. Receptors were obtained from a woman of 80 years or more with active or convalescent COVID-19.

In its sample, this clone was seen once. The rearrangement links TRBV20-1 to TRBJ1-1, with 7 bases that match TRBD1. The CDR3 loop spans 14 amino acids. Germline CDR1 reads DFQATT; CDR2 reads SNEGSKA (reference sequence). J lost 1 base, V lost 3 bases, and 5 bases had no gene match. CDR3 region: CSASQGGTNTEAFF. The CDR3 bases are TGCAGTGCTAGTCAGGGGGGTACGAACACTGAAGCTTTCTTT.

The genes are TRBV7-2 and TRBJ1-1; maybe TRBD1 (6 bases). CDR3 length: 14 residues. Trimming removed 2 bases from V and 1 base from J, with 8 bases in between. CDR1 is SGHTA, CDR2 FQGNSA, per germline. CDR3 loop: CASSLPGQNTEAFF. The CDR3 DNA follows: TGTGCCAGCAGCTTACCGGGACAGAACACTGAAGCTTTCTTT.

The CDR3 nucleotides are TGTGCCAGCAGCGCAGGGACAGGGAGTGAAAAACTGTTTTTT. This sequence encodes CASSAGTGSEKLFF. The V gene is TRBV3-1 (or the pseudogene TRBV3-2), the J gene TRBJ1-4, with TRBD1 matching over 9 bases. The CDR3 contains 14 residues. V was pared by 5 bases and J by 7 bases, with 5 bases of the junction left unmatched. Germline-derived CDR1 and CDR2 are LGHDT and YNNKEL (reference sequence).

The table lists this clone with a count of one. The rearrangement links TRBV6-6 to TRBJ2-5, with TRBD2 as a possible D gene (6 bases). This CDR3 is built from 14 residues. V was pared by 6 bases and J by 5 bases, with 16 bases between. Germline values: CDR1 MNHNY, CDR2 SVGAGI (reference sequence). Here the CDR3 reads CASRSQGGEETQYF. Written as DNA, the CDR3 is TGTGCCAGCAGGTCCCAGGGAGGAGAGGAGACCCAGTACTTC.

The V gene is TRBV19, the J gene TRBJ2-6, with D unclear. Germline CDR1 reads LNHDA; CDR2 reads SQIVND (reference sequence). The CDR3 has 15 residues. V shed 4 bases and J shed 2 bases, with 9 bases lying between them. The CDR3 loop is CASSNSLPGANVLTF. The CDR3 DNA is TGTGCCAGTAGTAACAGTTTACCTGGGGCCAACGTCCTGACTTTC. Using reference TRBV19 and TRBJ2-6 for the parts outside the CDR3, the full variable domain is DGGITQSPKYLFRKEGQNVTLSCEQNLNHDAMYWYRQDPGQGLRLIYYSQIVNDFQKGDIAEGYSVSREKKESFPLTVTSAQKNPTAFYLCASSNSLPGANVLTFGAGSRLTVL.

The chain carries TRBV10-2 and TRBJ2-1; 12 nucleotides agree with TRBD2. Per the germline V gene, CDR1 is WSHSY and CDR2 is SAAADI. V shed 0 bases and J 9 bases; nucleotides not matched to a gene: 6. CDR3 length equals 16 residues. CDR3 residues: CASSESLAGGRIEQFF. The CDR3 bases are TGCGCCAGCAGTGAGTCGCTAGCGGGGGGGCGAATTGAGCAGTTCTTC.

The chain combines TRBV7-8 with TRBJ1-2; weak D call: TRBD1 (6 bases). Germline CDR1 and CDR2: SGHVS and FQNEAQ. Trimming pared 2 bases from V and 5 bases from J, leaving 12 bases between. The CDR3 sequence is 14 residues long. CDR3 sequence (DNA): TGTGCCAGCAGCTTATCGGGGGGCACTTATGGCTACACCTTC. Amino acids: CASSLSGGTYGYTF.

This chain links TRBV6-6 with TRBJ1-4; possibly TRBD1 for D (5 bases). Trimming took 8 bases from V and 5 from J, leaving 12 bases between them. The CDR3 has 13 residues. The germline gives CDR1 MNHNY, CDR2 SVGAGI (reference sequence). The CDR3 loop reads CASQGRGNEKLFF. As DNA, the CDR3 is TGTGCCAGCCAGGGCCGTGGGAATGAAAAACTGTTTTTT.

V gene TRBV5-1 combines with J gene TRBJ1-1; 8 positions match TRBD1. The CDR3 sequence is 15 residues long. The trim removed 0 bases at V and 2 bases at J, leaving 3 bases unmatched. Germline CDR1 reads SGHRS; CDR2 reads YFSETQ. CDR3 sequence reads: CASSLGQGYNTEAFF. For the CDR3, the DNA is TGCGCCAGCAGCTTGGGACAGGGGTATAACACTGAAGCTTTCTTT.

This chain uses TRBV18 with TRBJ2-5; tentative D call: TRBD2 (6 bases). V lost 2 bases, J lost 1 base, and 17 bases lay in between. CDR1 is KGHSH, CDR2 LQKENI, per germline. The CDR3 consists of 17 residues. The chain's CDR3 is CASSPALVAGSQETQYF. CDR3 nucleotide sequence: TGTGCCAGCTCACCAGCCCTAGTGGCGGGGAGCCAAGAGACCCAGTACTTC.

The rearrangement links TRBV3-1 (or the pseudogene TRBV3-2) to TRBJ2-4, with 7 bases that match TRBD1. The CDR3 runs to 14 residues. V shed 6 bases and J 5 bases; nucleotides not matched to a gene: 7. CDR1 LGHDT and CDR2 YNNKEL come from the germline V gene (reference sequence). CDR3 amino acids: CASSTPGQQNIQYF. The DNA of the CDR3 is TGTGCCAGCAGTACACCGGGACAGCAAAACATTCAGTACTTC.

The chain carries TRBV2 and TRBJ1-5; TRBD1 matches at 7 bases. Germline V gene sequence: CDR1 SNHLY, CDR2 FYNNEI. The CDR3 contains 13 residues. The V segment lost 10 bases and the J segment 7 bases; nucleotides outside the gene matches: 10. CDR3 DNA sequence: TGTGCCACCAAATCACAGGGGAACCAGCCCCAGCATTTT. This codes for CATKSQGNQPQHF.

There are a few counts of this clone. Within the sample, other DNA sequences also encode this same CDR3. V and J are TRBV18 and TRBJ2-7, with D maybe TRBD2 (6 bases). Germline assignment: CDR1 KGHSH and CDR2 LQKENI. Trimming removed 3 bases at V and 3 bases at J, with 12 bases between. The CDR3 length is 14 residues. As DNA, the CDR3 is TGTGCCAGCTCACCCGGGACTGGGGGCTACGAGCAGTACTTC. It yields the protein CASSPGTGGYEQYF.

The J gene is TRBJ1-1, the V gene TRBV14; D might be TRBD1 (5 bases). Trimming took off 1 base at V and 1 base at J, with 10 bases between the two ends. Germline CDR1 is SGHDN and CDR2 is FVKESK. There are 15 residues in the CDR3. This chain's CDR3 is CASSQVFQGNTEAFF. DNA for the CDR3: TGTGCCAGCAGCCAAGTCTTCCAGGGGAACACTGAAGCTTTCTTT.

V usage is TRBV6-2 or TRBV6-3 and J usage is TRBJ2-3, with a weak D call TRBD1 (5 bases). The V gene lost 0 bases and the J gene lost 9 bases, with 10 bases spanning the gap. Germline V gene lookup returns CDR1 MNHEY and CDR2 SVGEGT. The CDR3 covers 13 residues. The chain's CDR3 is CASSYSTPGTQYF. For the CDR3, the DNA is TGTGCCAGCAGTTACTCGACCCCAGGGACGCAGTATTTT.

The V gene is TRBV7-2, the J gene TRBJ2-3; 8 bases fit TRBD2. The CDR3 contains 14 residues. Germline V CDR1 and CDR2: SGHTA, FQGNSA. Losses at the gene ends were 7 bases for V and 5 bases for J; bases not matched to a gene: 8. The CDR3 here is CASNSGLVGDTQYF. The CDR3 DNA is TGTGCCAGCAACTCGGGACTAGTCGGAGATACGCAGTATTTT.